This is a list of T cell receptor beta chains from one sample in a study of breast tumors, draining lymph nodes, adjacent tissues. TCRdb re-called the multiplex PCR reads with MiXCR, one entry per CDR3 protein. In the table there are over 200,000 distinct CDR3 sequences, 32% of which are singletons. Sample: axillary lymph node tissue. The receptors shown here come from a female donor with breast cancer. Some clones in this sample may be carry-over from other donors' samples. Both conserved end residues are part of each CDR3. The D gene is left open where the match is weak. Where a row states a size, it is once, few, many or the class of an expanded clone; other rows omit it.

j_call,v_call,d_call,clone_size,cdr3_aa,cdr3_nt
TRBJ2-7,TRBV28,NA,many,CPRRATYEQYF,TGCCCCAGACGCGCGACCTACGAGCAGTACTTC
TRBJ2-3,TRBV11-1,TRBD2,many,CASSASGGATDTQYF,TGTGCCAGCAGCGCCTCGGGAGGGGCCACAGATACGCAGTATTTT
TRBJ1-2,TRBV6-5,NA,many,CASTKGGARGYTF,TGTGCCAGCACCAAGGGGGGGGCGAGGGGCTACACCTTC
TRBJ1-4,TRBV6-6,TRBD1,many,CASSYSSGGNEKLFF,TGTGCCAGCAGTTACTCATCAGGGGGGAATGAAAAACTGTTTTTT
TRBJ2-1,TRBV5-1,NA,many,CASSQLAYNEQFF,TGCGCCAGCAGCCAACTAGCTTACAATGAGCAGTTCTTC
TRBJ2-4,TRBV5-6,TRBD2,NA,CASSFIGTSGAKNIQYF,TGTGCCAGCAGCTTCATAGGGACTAGCGGAGCCAAAAACATTCAGTACTTC
TRBJ1-2,TRBV11-2,NA,NA,CASSLRQNYGYTF,TGTGCCAGCAGCCTCCGACAGAACTATGGCTACACCTTC
TRBJ2-2,TRBV9,NA,many,CASSVGTNTGELFF,TGTGCCAGCAGCGTAGGGACCAACACCGGGGAGCTGTTTTTT
TRBJ1-2,TRBV10-2,TRBD1,many,CASQQGASGGYTF,TGCGCCAGTCAACAGGGGGCCTCGGGGGGCTACACCTTC
TRBJ2-7,TRBV20-1,NA,many,CSAGVGGLQDEQYF,TGCAGTGCTGGGGTGGGGGGCCTTCAAGACGAGCAGTACTTC
TRBJ2-1,TRBV9,TRBD2,many,CASSVVGNPGLAAYNEQFF,TGTGCCAGCAGCGTAGTAGGCAACCCGGGACTAGCGGCCTACAATGAGCAGTTCTTC
TRBJ2-7,TRBV27,TRBD1,many,CAANRSDRGYEQYF,TGTGCCGCCAACAGGTCGGACAGGGGATACGAGCAGTACTTC
TRBJ2-5,TRBV30,TRBD2,many,CACNWDYQETQYF,TGTGCCTGCAACTGGGACTATCAAGAGACCCAGTACTTC
TRBJ2-2,TRBV9,TRBD1,many,CASSVGGQGARSTGELFF,TGTGCCAGCAGCGTAGGCGGACAGGGGGCAAGGTCCACCGGGGAGCTGTTTTTT
TRBJ2-3,TRBV9,TRBD1,NA,CASSVTGTGSTDTQYF,TGTGCCAGCAGCGTTACCGGGACAGGGAGCACAGATACGCAGTATTTT
TRBJ2-1,TRBV20-1,TRBD2,many,CSSDPGLDLSNEQFF,TGCAGCTCAGATCCGGGACTAGATCTGAGCAATGAGCAGTTCTTC
TRBJ2-1,TRBV7-9,TRBD2,NA,CASTQTRGVSIDNEQFF,TGTGCCAGCACCCAAACACGGGGGGTCTCGATTGACAATGAGCAGTTCTTC
TRBJ2-6,TRBV20-1,NA,many,CSALKQGPNVLTF,TGCAGTGCTCTTAAGCAGGGCCCCAACGTCCTGACTTTC
TRBJ2-7,TRBV20-1,TRBD2,many,CSARTSGRFGEQYF,TGCAGTGCTAGGACTAGCGGGAGGTTTGGTGAGCAGTACTTC
TRBJ1-4,TRBV20-1,NA,NA,CSAREKLFF,TGCAGTGCTAGAGAAAAACTGTTTTTT
TRBJ1-2,TRBV7-2,NA,many,CASTPYSGVGVNGYTF,TGTGCCAGCACCCCATACAGCGGGGTAGGTGTCAATGGCTACACCTTC
TRBJ2-2,TRBV9,TRBD2,many,CASSAGLAILGTGELFF,TGTGCCAGCAGCGCCGGACTAGCAATTCTCGGTACCGGGGAGCTGTTTTTT
TRBJ2-5,TRBV20-1,TRBD2,many,CSAISGRAVSETQYF,TGCAGTGCCATTAGCGGGAGGGCCGTGTCGGAGACCCAGTACTTC
TRBJ2-7,TRBV6-1,NA,many,CASSGWTSYEQYF,TGTGCCAGCAGTGGGTGGACATCCTACGAGCAGTACTTC
TRBJ2-1,TRBV24-1,TRBD2,many,CATSDLGWGGNEQFF,TGTGCCACCAGTGATTTAGGTTGGGGGGGGAATGAGCAGTTCTTC
TRBJ1-1,TRBV5-4,NA,NA,CASSLGPREAFF,TGTGCCAGCAGCTTGGGCCCTCGTGAAGCTTTCTTT
TRBJ2-1,TRBV7-2,TRBD2,many,CASSLELAGGNEQFF,TGTGCCAGCAGCTTAGAGTTAGCGGGTGGCAATGAGCAGTTCTTC
TRBJ2-1,TRBV7-6,TRBD2,NA,CASSSGLAGGHNEQFF,TGTGCCAGCAGCTCGGGACTAGCGGGAGGTCACAATGAGCAGTTCTTC
TRBJ2-5,TRBV3-1,NA,many,CASSQARGTQYF,TGTGCCAGCAGCCAAGCACGGGGGACCCAGTACTTC
TRBJ2-6,TRBV6-5,NA,few,CASSHSRGSSGANVLTF,TGTGCCAGCAGTCACTCTAGGGGTAGCTCTGGGGCCAACGTCCTGACTTTC
TRBJ1-1,TRBV4-1,TRBD1,NA,CASSQMGQGETFF,TGCGCCAGCAGCCAAATGGGACAGGGTGAGACTTTCTTT
TRBJ2-1,TRBV9,NA,NA,CASSVAEGGFNGQFF,TGTGCCAGCAGCGTAGCGGAGGGCGGGTTCAATGGGCAGTTCTTC
TRBJ2-5,TRBV5-1,TRBD1,NA,CASSFRDRETQYF,TGCGCCAGCAGCTTCCGGGACAGGGAGACCCAGTACTTC
TRBJ1-5,TRBV5-1,NA,NA,CASSLASGETQHF,TGCGCCAGCAGCTTGGCGTCTGGGGAGACCCAGCATTTT
TRBJ2-7,TRBV7-9,NA,NA,CASSKAGAGYEQYF,TGTGCCAGCAGCAAAGCCGGGGCAGGCTACGAGCAGTACTTC
TRBJ2-1,TRBV20-1,TRBD2,many,CSGSGLAGGQRRNNEQFF,TGCAGTGGTAGTGGACTAGCGGGCGGCCAGAGAAGGAACAATGAGCAGTTCTTC
TRBJ2-1,TRBV7-8,NA,NA,CASSLRTDNEQFF,TGTGCCAGCAGCTTAAGGACAGACAATGAGCAGTTCTTC
TRBJ1-1,TRBV20-1,NA,many,CSARTETNTEAFF,TGCAGTGCTAGAACCGAGACAAACACTGAAGCTTTCTTT
TRBJ2-1,TRBV5-6,TRBD1,many,CASSLAGTGAYNEQFF,TGTGCCAGCAGCTTGGCAGGGACAGGGGCCTACAATGAGCAGTTCTTC
TRBJ2-7,TRBV11-2,NA,many,CASSLGRSEQYF,TGTGCCAGCAGCTTAGGTCGGAGTGAGCAGTACTTC
TRBJ2-7,TRBV6-4,NA,many,CASMPGGQYF,TGTGCCAGCATGCCGGGGGGCCAGTACTTC
TRBJ2-5,TRBV7-7,NA,NA,CASSFRRMRSETQYF,TGTGCTAGCAGCTTCCGTCGAATGCGGTCGGAGACCCAGTACTTC
TRBJ2-5,TRBV7-3,TRBD2,NA,CASSPGGSGTVNEQTETQYF,TGTGCCAGCAGCCCCGGCGGTAGCGGGACGGTTAATGAGCAGACGGAGACCCAGTACTTC
TRBJ2-7,TRBV6-5,TRBD1,NA,CASTPSGTGSYEQYF,TGTGCCAGCACCCCGAGTGGGACAGGGAGCTACGAGCAGTACTTC
TRBJ2-7,TRBV5-4,TRBD1,many,CASSLPGQASHYEQYF,TGTGCCAGCAGCCTCCCGGGACAGGCGTCGCACTACGAGCAGTACTTC
TRBJ1-5,TRBV12-3/TRBV12-4,NA,many,CASSLASHSNQPQHF,TGTGCCAGCAGTTTAGCCAGCCATAGCAATCAGCCCCAGCATTTT
TRBJ1-5,TRBV7-2,NA,many,CASSKGGMGQPQHF,TGTGCCAGCAGCAAGGGGGGCATGGGTCAGCCCCAGCATTTT
TRBJ2-4,TRBV6-1,NA,NA,CASRENGLAKNIQYF,TGTGCCAGCAGAGAAAACGGACTAGCCAAAAACATTCAGTACTTC
TRBJ2-5,TRBV3-1,TRBD2,many,CASSPTVSGTGTQYF,TGTGCCAGCAGCCCAACAGTTAGCGGGACGGGGACCCAGTACTTC
TRBJ2-1,TRBV6-1,TRBD2,many,CASRGVGTSGDRVAYNEQFF,TGTGCCAGCAGAGGAGTAGGGACTAGCGGGGATAGGGTGGCCTACAATGAGCAGTTCTTC
TRBJ2-1,TRBV9,NA,once,CASSLFGRAANEQFF,TGTGCCAGCAGCTTGTTCGGGCGGGCCGCAAATGAGCAGTTCTTC
TRBJ1-5,TRBV30,TRBD1,many,CASARGSNQPQHF,TGTGCCTCAGCCAGGGGGAGCAATCAGCCCCAGCATTTT
TRBJ2-3,TRBV20-1,TRBD2,many,CSARDPARLAGADTQYF,TGCAGTGCTAGAGATCCTGCTAGACTAGCGGGAGCAGATACGCAGTATTTT